This TCR beta chain was sequenced during a study of blood T cell repertoires in COVID-19. In the study overall: Sample material is recorded as cDNA or gDNA derived from T cells, B-cell-depleted T cells, or PBMCs.

Assay used: immunoSEQ multiplex PCR; TCRdb lists only in-frame clones, some missing. In the table there are 75,000 to 90,000 clones, roughly 89% of which are singletons. The CDR3 extends over 16 amino acids. J lost 4 bases, V lost 3 bases, and 8 bases had no gene match. CDR1 is MNHEY and CDR2 is SVGAGI in the germline V gene. This chain uses TRBV6-5 with TRBJ2-2, with 7 nucleotides matching TRBD2. Sequencing input: peripheral blood. This receptor was obtained from a human donor in a cohort sampled during active COVID-19. The CDR3 spells CASSYRAGEITGELFF. The CDR3 DNA sequence: TGTGCCAGCAGTTATCGGGCGGGGGAGATCACCGGGGAGCTGTTTTTT.